Sequencing of this T cell receptor (beta chain) was carried out in a study of breast tumors, draining lymph nodes, adjacent tissues. TCRdb called the multiplex PCR reads again in MiXCR, with one record for every CDR3 protein. Altogether about 22,000 distinct CDR3 sequences are present, about 60% being singletons, with the ten largest covering 13% to 15%. V gave up 3 bases and J gave up 3 bases; unmatched junction bases: 3. The CDR3 has 15 residues. Study-wide results and caveats: Luminal-like breast cancer showed significantly greater tumor-nontumor repertoire similarity than basal-like breast cancer did. The lymph node origin of tumor T cells was framed as consistent with a hypothesis, not demonstrated. Tumor TCR diversity was below lymph nodes but above nontumor tissue. Findings are consistent with lymph node origin and intratumoral expansion of most tumor T cells.

This clonotype was seen many times. Its matching antigen is unknown. With a much larger clone just one base away, this may be a read error. The chain couples TRBV12-3 or TRBV12-4 to TRBJ2-1; 9 positions agree with TRBD1. This TCR was sampled from a female donor with breast cancer. Some clones in this sample may be carry-over from other donors' samples. The sample taken for sequencing was breast tumor tissue. CDR3 sequence (DNA): TGTGCCAGCAGTTTCTGGGACAGGGTCTACAATGAGCAGTTCTTC. Encoded protein: CASSFWDRVYNEQFF.